This T cell receptor beta chain was identified in a study of identical twins (TCRdb year 2016). Regarding the complete study: The study deep-sequenced TCR alpha and beta repertoires from monozygotic twins, unrelated adults of various ages and cord blood to test whether fetal clonotypes persist. Replicate twin experiments were performed at different times using different library preparation protocols to rule out contamination.

The library was generated by 5' RACE. The sample was run on an Illumina HiSeq 2000. Template switching introduced a universal primer binding site; the final cDNA contained a unique molecular identifier, enabling accurate counting of TCR cDNA molecules. Specific primers in the conserved constant-segment region were used to synthesize first-strand cDNA for the TCR alpha and beta chains. To control for contamination, each cDNA library was double barcoded with a SMART-Mk sample barcode plus Illumina barcodes. TruSeq adapter sequences and Illumina sample barcodes were added in two successive PCR steps. The TCR alpha and beta cDNA libraries were sequenced on the Illumina HiSeq platform using custom primers. As for the original processing: MiGEC was used to process raw reads and extract unique molecular identifiers, and MiXCR was used to find CDR3 positions. Recombination models were inferred per individual with the repgenHMM and IGoR tools using an EM algorithm. The analysis of shared clonotypes was done with the tcR package in R, with sharing normalized by the product of cloneset sizes. To study raw recombination without the effects of thymic and clonal selection, out-of-frame nonproductive sequences were analyzed. TCRdb reprocessed the public reads (quality trimming at Q25 with fastp, clone calling with MiXCR) and kept in-frame beta chains. Here each entry gathers all rows of one CDR3 protein and keeps the most common genes and DNA. TCRdb's processing, not the authors' own work, is the source of the V and J calls. The table for this sample lists over 250,000 distinct CDR3 sequences; 8% to 9.5% of them were counted only once. The biggest ten clones account for approximately 6.5% of the sample.

This clonotype was counted many times. Its target antigen remains unknown. No base quality values were provided; no much bigger clone lies one nucleotide off. Results the study describes overall, beyond this receptor: Out-of-frame TCR alpha sharing in monozygotic twins was systematically underestimated by recombination models, whereas sharing between unrelated individuals was in agreement with the recombination models. Excess twin sharing in beta out-of-frame sequences was weaker because fewer shared sequences lowered the signal-to-noise ratio. Abundant cord blood beta clonotypes had fewer insertions, young adult naive repertoires showed a similar but weaker trend, and memory repertoires showed no such trend. Compared with coincidental sharing between unrelated individuals, out-of-frame TCR alpha sequences shared between twins showed an excess of sequences with low generation probability. Conclusions relied on cross-sectional statistical analysis, since the same donors could not be followed over many years. Invariant T cells such as MAIT and iNKT could partly confound zero-insertion analyses, although diverse VJ usage argued against such confounding for most clonotypes.

All donors were healthy Caucasians. The twin cohort comprised three pairs of female monozygotic twins, all aged roughly 18 to 29 years. Positive isolation kits from Invitrogen were used to isolate the CD4+ and CD8+ T cell populations. The same sample was also studied in work on yellow fever vaccine responses in identical twins. The second paper states: According to the authors, the vaccine-induced T cell response in identical twins seemed to be partly convergent and partly specific to each individual. In the study, vaccine-responding T cell clones were precisely tracked in identical twins.

The receptor was derived from a woman aged 18-30 years in good health. The sequenced material came from CD8+ T cells sorted from blood.

The bases read TGTGCCAGCAGCTTAGGAGGGGACAGGGGGCTCCCTTTCCGGCAGTACTTC. Its protein reads: CASSLGGDRGLPFRQYF. The chain was built from TRBV7-2 and TRBJ2-7, and 12 junctional nucleotides match TRBD1. The CDR3 runs 17 residues from the cysteine to the phenylalanine. Of the read, only the CDR3 DNA is kept; its 51 bases are in frame from base 1. Trimming leaves V shorter by 1 base and J shorter by 9 bases, with the junction holding 13 bases beyond the gene matches. The germline V gene specifies SGHTA as CDR1 and FQGNSA as CDR2.